This T cell receptor (beta chain) derives from a study of cytomegalovirus exposure and HLA in healthy donors. At the level of the study: There were around 390 genotyped donors. Of these, roughly 80% fell in the genetic ancestry cluster associated with self-reported Caucasian donors. Study-level results: Reports showed the classifier diagnosing cytomegalovirus status with high specificity and sensitivity. Data from an earlier analysis indicated that most TCR beta V segments were productive either about 87% or about 30% of the time.

Amplification used 60 Vbeta primers and 13 Jbeta primers. TCRdb's copy holds only in-frame clones and misses some; the assay was immunoSEQ multiplex PCR. The profile shows 130,000 or so clones, 65% to 85% of them singletons. Healthy bone marrow donors formed the donor group. This clone is a singleton in its sample. Its antigen is as yet unknown. This CDR3 region has 13 residues. With V trimmed by 3 bases and J by 5 bases, 1 base remained unmatched. From germline, CDR1 is SGHRS and CDR2 YFSETQ. The sample comprised PBMCs. This chain connects TRBV5-1 to TRBJ2-1; TRBD2 aligns across 8 bases. This TCR was recovered from a woman aged 18-29 years in good health and CMV-seronegative. In DNA form, the CDR3 reads TGCGCCAGCAGCTATAGCGGGAACAATGAGCAGTTCTTC. Its translation is CASSYSGNNEQFF.